This TCR beta chain is drawn from a study of blood T cell repertoires in COVID-19. The CDR3 has 14 amino acids. Germline CDR1 MNHEY, CDR2 SVGAGI. The ends were cut back, 6 bases at V and 0 bases at J, with 12 bases in the middle. TCRdb's copy holds only in-frame clones and misses some; the assay was immunoSEQ multiplex PCR. Here the sample spans 9,200 or so clones, approximately 87% being singletons. This clone came up once. The clonotype comes from a man aged 55 to 70 with acute or convalescent COVID-19. Sequencing was done on a sample of peripheral blood. J is TRBJ2-7 and V is TRBV6-5; the D is unclear. The CDR3 loop is CASSPDLSSYEQYV. DNA of the CDR3: TGTGCCAGCAGCCCCGACTTGAGCTCCTACGAGCAGTACGTC.